This paragraph covers one T cell receptor beta chain sequence. This clone was detected a few times. Its antigen is currently not known. Nothing much larger sits one base from this clone, and base qualities are not available. Other nucleotide sequences from this sample produce the same CDR3. The sample belongs to a study of control samples from healthy donors and cancer patients (TCRdb year 2020). Taken from the germline V gene, the CDR1 and CDR2 loops are SGHRS and YFSETQ. The junction carries 11 bases between V and J, which are trimmed by 0 bases and 5 bases respectively. Measured from the cysteine to the phenylalanine, the CDR3 is 14 residues long. Of the read, only the CDR3 DNA is kept; its 42 bases are in frame from base 1. To prepare the library, the immunoSEQ multiplex PCR assay was applied. Held by TCRdb, this immuneACCESS table contains in-frame sequences only and omits some clones. Under half of the omission traces to an unresolved V gene where checked; the cause of the rest is unknown. This sample holds over 85,000 clones; 88% were observed only once. The ten largest clonotypes hold roughly 4% of the sample.

Sequences were obtained from PBMCs. The chain was built from TRBV5-1 and TRBJ1-1; tentative D gene TRBD1, with 5 bases matching. The receptor was isolated from a woman in her fifties or sixties with lung cancer. Here is the DNA: TGCGCCAGCAGCTTGGCGGGGGTTGGGACTGAAGCTTTCTTT. It encodes CASSLAGVGTEAFF.